This T cell receptor beta chain appears in the sequencing data of a study of shared clonotypes between healthy human individuals. Of note for this clone: Its antigen remains unidentified.

The donor population consisted of healthy HIV-negative adults with no recent acute infections or vaccinations. Genomic DNA for unsorted samples, which was extracted with the QIAamp DNA Blood Mini kit, came from about 90 million PBMCs. Trimming at V came to 3 bases and at J to 7 bases, leaving 2 bases not matched to a gene. CDR1 SGHNT and CDR2 YYREEE come from the germline V gene (reference sequence). CDR3 size: 14 residues. The assay was immunoSEQ multiplex PCR, and TCRdb's table has in-frame clones only and misses some. The table includes about 450,000 clones, about 76% detected once. Study-wide findings and caveats: In this cohort, only blood was sampled, and tissue repertoires likely differ. Few donors limited the genetic and exposure-history diversity represented.

The chain recombines TRBV5-4 with TRBJ2-7; 15 bases are a match to TRBD2. The sequencing sample was made of PBMCs. This TCR was recovered from a woman in her 40s in good health. Some clones in this sample may be carry-over from other donors' samples. The CDR3 nucleotides are TGTGCCAGCAGCTCCGGGACTAGCGGGAGGGAGCAGTACTTC. This encodes CASSSGTSGREQYF.